Sequencing of this T cell receptor (beta chain) was carried out in a study of blood T cell repertoires in COVID-19. Study-level background: Collection of acute and convalescent COVID-19 samples took place in the United States, Italy and Spain.

Trimming pared 9 bases from V and 1 base from J, leaving 27 bases between. Germline CDR1 reads LNHDA; CDR2 reads SQIVND (reference sequence). CDR3 length: 18 residues. This clone was detected only a few times. In the source study's methods: Amplified reference gene primers provided the basis for estimating nucleated cell counts. Some clones are missing from TCRdb's copy, which holds only in-frame ones; the method was immunoSEQ multiplex PCR. V and J calls and clone size follow that table, whereas D and trimming were derived from the DNA. Counted here are roughly 250,000 clones, around 85% occurring once; the ten biggest clones make up approximately 0.94%.

The gene calls are TRBV19 and TRBJ1-1; weak D call: TRBD1 (5 bases). Sequencing was done on a sample of peripheral blood. The TCR comes from a human donor with COVID-19, enrolled during active disease. The donor label of this sample is uncertain. The CDR3 sequence: CASVGAGTWIWTNTEAFF. The CDR3, as DNA: TGTGCCAGCGTTGGGGCGGGAACCTGGATATGGACGAACACTGAAGCTTTCTTT.